A selection of T cell receptor beta chains follows, all from one sample in a study of cytomegalovirus exposure and HLA in healthy donors. Libraries were prepared by immunoSEQ multiplex PCR; TCRdb keeps only in-frame clonotypes and omits some of them. The sample lists 70,000 to 85,000 clones; less than 80% were seen once. The source material was PBMCs. The receptor set was obtained from a middle-aged man in good health and CMV-seropositive. The CDR3 runs from the conserved cysteine through the conserved F or W. The D gene is left open where the match is weak. Not every row has a clone size; where given, it reads once, few, many or a size class.

clone_size d_call j_call v_call cdr3_aa cdr3_nt
few TRBD2 TRBJ2-2 TRBV7-2 CASSLPRGRAQGNTGELFF TGTGCCAGCAGCTTACCTCGCGGGAGGGCCCAAGGGAACACCGGGGAGCTGTTTTTT
. TRBD2 TRBJ2-3 TRBV30 CAWRITGLAGATDTQYF TGTGCCTGGAGGATAACAGGACTAGCGGGGGCCACAGATACGCAGTATTTT
. TRBD1 TRBJ2-5 TRBV5-5 CASSSWGQGARQETQYF TGTGCCAGCAGCTCCTGGGGACAGGGGGCCCGTCAGGAGACCCAGTACTTC
few TRBD1 TRBJ2-5 TRBV19 CASSAGTGETQYF TGTGCCAGTAGTGCCGGGACAGGGGAGACCCAGTACTTC
few . TRBJ1-3 TRBV19 CASRRFGGVSGNTIYF TGTGCCAGTAGACGATTCGGGGGTGTCTCTGGAAACACCATATATTTT
. TRBD1 TRBJ2-2 TRBV9 CASSVESGTANTGELFF TGTGCCAGCAGCGTAGAGTCCGGGACAGCAAACACCGGGGAGCTGTTTTTT
. . TRBJ1-2 TRBV19 CASSILGGSYGYTF TGTGCCAGTAGTATACTGGGGGGGAGCTATGGCTACACCTTC
. . TRBJ2-5 TRBV28 CASSPAGETQYF TGTGCCAGCAGCCCCGCCGGGGAGACCCAGTACTTC
. . TRBJ2-2 TRBV10-3 CAISESRQKGTGELFF TGTGCCATCAGTGAGTCAAGACAGAAAGGGACCGGGGAGCTGTTTTTT
. . TRBJ1-5 TRBV15 CATTSGRSSNQPQHF TGTGCCACCACCTCGGGGAGGTCCAGCAATCAGCCCCAGCATTTT
. . TRBJ2-7 TRBV5-6 CASSLRDIAYEQYF TGTGCCAGCAGCTTGAGGGACATTGCCTACGAGCAGTACTTC
. . TRBJ1-2 TRBV6-5 CASSYRGTNYGYTF TGTGCCAGCAGTTACAGGGGGACTAACTATGGCTACACCTTC
. . TRBJ2-3 TRBV7-2 CASSRPLGTDTQYF TGTGCCAGCAGCCGCCCACTCGGGACAGATACGCAGTATTTT
. TRBD1 TRBJ1-2 TRBV6-6 CASSYPGQDYGYTF TGTGCCAGCAGTTACCCGGGACAGGACTATGGCTACACCTTC
. . TRBJ2-7 TRBV6-5 CASKIRGSSYEQYF TGTGCCAGCAAGATCAGGGGTAGCTCCTACGAGCAGTACTTC
few . TRBJ2-7 TRBV4-2 CASSQDPLMPLEQYF TGTGCCAGCAGCCAAGACCCCCTAATGCCTCTCGAGCAGTACTTC
. . TRBJ2-7 TRBV27 CASSLSRAGLLEQYF TGTGCCAGCAGTTTATCCAGGGCAGGGCTCTTGGAGCAGTACTTC
. . TRBJ1-2 TRBV6-1 CASSFEKGPYGYTF TGTGCCAGCAGTTTTGAGAAGGGGCCCTATGGCTACACCTTC
. TRBD1 TRBJ2-3 TRBV5-1 CASREQGATVPDTQYF TGCGCCAGCAGAGAGCAGGGGGCAACAGTTCCAGATACGCAGTATTTT
once . TRBJ1-2 TRBV30 CAWSPPWTARDGYTF TGTGCCTGGAGTCCTCCCTGGACAGCCCGGGACGGCTACACCTTC
. . TRBJ1-1 TRBV7-9 CASSLTTNIEAFF TGTGCCAGCAGCCTGACTACGAACATTGAAGCTTTCTTT
. . TRBJ2-1 TRBV18 CASSPRRGDYNEQFF TGTGCCAGCTCACCACGCAGGGGGGATTACAATGAGCAGTTCTTC
few TRBD1 TRBJ1-6 TRBV7-2 CASSFRDSYNSPLHF TGTGCCAGCAGCTTCCGGGACAGCTATAATTCACCCCTCCACTTT
few . TRBJ2-3 TRBV30 CAWSVLRSTDTQYF TGTGCCTGGAGTGTACTGAGAAGCACAGATACGCAGTATTTT
. . TRBJ1-5 TRBV7-2 CASSLEGGGNQPQHF TGTGCCAGCAGCTTAGAGGGAGGGGGCAATCAGCCCCAGCATTTT
few . TRBJ2-5 TRBV5-1 CASSSAGARETQYF TGCGCCAGCAGCTCTGCGGGCGCGCGGGAGACCCAGTACTTC
. . TRBJ1-1 TRBV28 CASSALEAFF TGTGCCAGCAGTGCCCTCGAGGCTTTCTTT
. . TRBJ2-1 TRBV7-9 CASSLEQNEQFF TGTGCCAGCAGCCTAGAACAAAATGAGCAGTTCTTC
. . TRBJ1-5 TRBV28 CASGEGRVNQPQHF TGTGCCAGCGGGGAGGGGCGGGTCAATCAGCCCCAGCATTTT
. TRBD1 TRBJ1-5 TRBV27 CASSPSGTGGNQPQHF TGTGCCAGCAGTCCTTCCGGGACAGGGGGAAATCAGCCCCAGCATTTT
. . TRBJ2-1 TRBV6-4 CASSDSSSGGENEQFF TGTGCCAGCAGTGACTCTAGCAGCGGAGGCGAGAATGAGCAGTTCTTC
. TRBD1 TRBJ1-2 TRBV6-5 CASSYRGHYGYTF TGTGCCAGCAGTTACAGGGGGCACTATGGCTACACCTTC
. . TRBJ2-5 TRBV7-9 CASSPGEAGRWETQYF TGTGCCAGCAGCCCGGGGGAGGCAGGGAGGTGGGAGACCCAGTACTTC
. TRBD2 TRBJ2-3 TRBV4-2 CASSQVYTGGTTDTQYF TGTGCCAGCAGCCAAGTTTACACCGGGGGGACCACAGATACGCAGTATTTT
. . TRBJ2-3 TRBV7-2 CASTFWVRDTDTQYF TGTGCCAGCACCTTCTGGGTGAGGGACACAGATACGCAGTATTTT
few . TRBJ2-1 TRBV19 CASSIVGRSNEQFF TGTGCCAGTAGTATTGTCGGGAGAAGTAATGAGCAGTTCTTC
. . TRBJ2-7 TRBV6-1 CASSLTGPYEQYF TGTGCCAGCAGTCTGACAGGCCCCTACGAGCAGTACTTC
. . TRBJ1-2 TRBV23-1 CASRFVTGVGHGYTF TGCGCCAGCCGCTTCGTGACAGGAGTCGGCCATGGCTACACCTTC
. . TRBJ2-3 TRBV29-1 CSVTLGERVDTDTQYF TGCAGCGTGACCTTGGGAGAGCGAGTGGACACAGATACGCAGTATTTT
. TRBD1 TRBJ1-4 TRBV19 CASVTTGATNEKLFF TGTGCCAGTGTAACCACAGGGGCAACTAATGAAAAACTGTTTTTT
. TRBD2 TRBJ2-4 TRBV5-4 CASSQAGLDIQYF TGTGCCAGCAGTCAAGCGGGATTGGACATTCAGTACTTC
. TRBD2 TRBJ2-1 TRBV5-4 CASSLRGRANEQFF TGTGCCAGCAGCCTTCGAGGGAGGGCGAATGAGCAGTTCTTC
. . TRBJ2-4 TRBV18 CASSPPRDTLNIQYF TGTGCCAGCTCACCACCCAGGGACACCCTTAACATTCAGTACTTC
. TRBD2 TRBJ2-3 TRBV5-4 CASSLGLAGRHTDTQYF TGTGCCAGCAGCTTGGGGCTAGCGGGGCGCCATACAGATACGCAGTATTTT
. TRBD2 TRBJ2-7 TRBV28 CASSPLAGEIYEQYF TGTGCCAGCAGCCCACTAGCGGGGGAGATCTACGAGCAGTACTTC
. TRBD2 TRBJ2-1 TRBV28 CASSLLTSGSTLEQFF TGTGCCAGCAGTTTATTGACTAGCGGGAGTACTCTTGAGCAGTTCTTC